This T cell receptor beta chain came from a study of technical replicates of blood from several donors. The germline CDR1 and CDR2 sequences are GTSNPN and SVGIG (reference sequence). The length of the CDR3 is 14 residues. Losses at the gene ends were 3 bases for V and 6 bases for J; bases not matched to a gene: 9. Measured with immunoSEQ multiplex PCR; TCRdb has only the in-frame clones, and not every one. Of more than 75,000 clones detected, just under 95% appear once; the ten largest clones hold roughly 0.26%. The chain employs TRBV30 and TRBJ2-5, with TRBD1 identical over 8 bases. This sequence originates from a human donor in good health. Sample: T cells isolated from PBMCs. The CDR3 DNA reads as TGTGCCTGGAGCGAGATGACAGGGGTGAAGACCCAGTACTTC. It yields the protein CAWSEMTGVKTQYF.